A single sample is the source of the 20 T cell receptor beta chains below, sequenced in a study of blood T cells in healthy people across ages. The use of a sample-barcoded 5' primer and a J-beta primer mix characterized a second PCR of roughly 6 to 12 cycles. TCRdb reanalysed the 5' RACE reads using MiXCR and keeps one entry per CDR3 protein. The table shows nearly 800,000 distinct CDR3 sequences, with just under 25% occurring only once. These sequences were also reported in another study, on T cells of mothers and their children.

Sequenced: blood. The source is a boy between 10 and 17 years old in good health.

The V gene is TRBV7-8, the J gene TRBJ1-4, with TRBD1 matching over 9 bases. There are 14 residues in the CDR3. Trimming at V came to 5 bases and at J to 7 bases, leaving 5 bases not matched to a gene. Germline V gene data show CDR1 as SGHVS and CDR2 as FQNEAQ. The CDR3 loop reads CASSRTGDFEKLFF. CDR3 bases: TGTGCCAGCAGCCGGACAGGGGATTTTGAAAAACTGTTTTTT.

The J gene is TRBJ2-7, the V gene TRBV7-2; 11 nucleotides agree with TRBD2. The J call may be faulty, since TRBJ2-5 better matches the DNA end. Germline V gives CDR1 SGHTA, CDR2 FQGNSA. CDR3 length: 15 residues. The CDR3 loop is CASSTATSGKETQYF. The CDR3 DNA follows: TGTGCCAGCAGCACCGCGACTAGCGGGAAAGAGACCCAGTACTTC.

This chain uses TRBV20-1 with TRBJ2-3; 7 positions match TRBD1. Germline V gene sequence: CDR1 DFQATT, CDR2 SNEGSKA (reference sequence). CDR3 size: 13 residues. Unmatched junction bases numbered 3, after V lost 6 bases and J lost 0 bases. This chain's CDR3 is CSAKGQSTDTQYF. For the CDR3, the DNA is TGCAGTGCGAAGGGACAGAGCACAGATACGCAGTATTTT.

This clonotype was observed a few times. This chain uses TRBV7-9 with TRBJ2-1; D gene uncertain. Germline CDR1 SEHNR, CDR2 FQNEAQ (reference sequence). The V end lost 0 bases, the J end lost 9 bases, and 6 bases lay between the germline ends. This CDR3 comprises 12 residues. CDR3 DNA: TGTGCCAGCAGCTTAGCGTGGTCTGAGCAGTTCTTC. Amino acids: CASSLAWSEQFF.

Note on this clonotype: The CDR3 does not end in the conserved phenylalanine or tryptophan, so this is likely a read error. The chain recombines TRBV28 with TRBJ2-3, with TRBD2 matching 15 bases. V was clipped by 5 bases and J by 0 bases; unmatched bases: 9. CDR3 size: 19 residues. Per the germline V gene, CDR1 is MDHEN and CDR2 is SYDVKM. The CDR3 nucleotides are TGTGCCAGCAGTCTTAGACGGACTAGCGGGAGGGCCAGCACAGATACGCAGTATCTT. Its protein is CASSLRRTSGRASTDTQYL.

The rearrangement links TRBV6-2 or TRBV6-3 to TRBJ1-5; no clear D gene. CDR3 length equals 13 residues. The germline V and J ends were trimmed by 5 bases and 5 bases, with 10 bases remaining between them. Per germline, CDR1 MNHEY and CDR2 SVGEGT. The CDR3 nucleotides are TGTGCCAGCAGTCACTACAGTGATCAGCCCCAGCATTTT. Protein product: CASSHYSDQPQHF.

This clonotype was seen a few times. The V call is TRBV5-1, the J call TRBJ2-7, with TRBD1 matching over 8 bases. V lost 4 bases to trimming and J lost 4 bases; unmatched junction nucleotides: 7. The CDR3 has 14 amino acids. Germline V lookup: CDR1 SGHRS, CDR2 YFSETQ. The CDR3 region is CASSPGQVKYEQYF. Written as DNA, the CDR3 is TGCGCCAGCAGCCCGGGACAGGTAAAGTACGAGCAGTACTTC.

This clonotype has a handful of counts. The chain employs TRBV29-1 and TRBJ2-5; D possibly matches TRBD1 or TRBD2 (6 bases each). With 6 bases removed from V and 7 bases from J, the gap between germline ends came to 21 bases. Germline-derived CDR1 and CDR2 are SQVTM and ANQGSEA. This CDR3 is 14 amino acids long. The chain's CDR3 is CSVRLEGVRVTQYF. CDR3 in DNA: TGCAGCGTACGACTAGAGGGGGTTCGGGTGACCCAGTACTTC.

V and J are TRBV20-1 and TRBJ2-5, with 8 nucleotides matching TRBD2. With 4 bases clipped from V and 5 bases from J, the junction kept 12 bases outside the gene matches. CDR1 and CDR2 from the germline V gene are DFQATT and SNEGSKA (reference sequence). This CDR3 is built from 15 residues. This chain's CDR3 is CSATVSGTPGETQYF. The CDR3 nucleotides read TGCAGTGCTACCGTTAGCGGGACCCCGGGGGAGACCCAGTACTTC.

The chain is built from TRBV7-9 and TRBJ1-4; 10 bases are a match to TRBD1. CDR3 length equals 17 residues. J gave up 6 bases and V 4 bases, and 11 bases lay outside the gene matches. CDR1 SEHNR and CDR2 FQNEAQ come from the germline V gene (reference sequence). The DNA for the CDR3 is TGTGCCAGCAGCTCCGAGGGACAGGGGCTTGGGGATGAAAAACTGTTTTTT. Residues: CASSSEGQGLGDEKLFF. Complete variable domain (other parts from reference TRBV7-9 and TRBJ1-4): DTGVSQNPRHKITKRGQNVTFRCDPISEHNRLYWYRQTLGQGPEFLTYFQNEAQLEKSRLLSDRFSAERPKGSFSTLEIQRTEQGDSAMYLCASSSEGQGLGDEKLFFGSGTQLSVL.

This clonotype was seen more than once but under ten times. The chain has TRBV12-3 or TRBV12-4 and TRBJ1-4; a possible D gene is TRBD1 (5 bases). The CDR3 covers 16 residues. V was trimmed by 6 bases and J by 7 bases, leaving 21 bases between them. This chain's CDR3 is CASSLTRADRGEKLFF. In DNA, the CDR3 is TGTGCCAGCAGCTTAACTCGGGCTGACAGAGGTGAAAAACTGTTTTTT.

The DNA for the CDR3 is TGTGCCAGCACGGGACTAAGACCGGCGGGCCGCACCGGGGAGCTGTTTTTT. Its protein product is CASTGLRPAGRTGELFF. The V call is TRBV6-1, the J call TRBJ2-2; 7 nucleotides align to TRBD2. The germline gives CDR1 MNHNS, CDR2 SASEGT. The junction had 15 bases not matched to a gene; V was cut back by 7 bases and J by 4 bases. The CDR3 extends over 17 amino acids.

This clonotype was recorded a few times. At one of its ends the junction is not consistent with the germline gene, which may arise from a read error. The genes are TRBV20-1 and TRBJ2-2, with D possibly TRBD1 on 5 matching bases. Germline assignment: CDR1 DFQATT and CDR2 SNEGSKA (reference sequence). The CDR3 consists of 15 residues. Here the CDR3 reads CSPRKGQGNTGELFF. The CDR3 DNA sequence: TGCAGTCCTAGGAAAGGGCAGGGGAACACCGGGGAGCTGTTTTTT.

The rearrangement joins TRBV5-1 to TRBJ1-1; no clear D gene. Trimming stripped 0 bases from V and 0 bases from J, with 12 bases between. The CDR3 is made up of 16 amino acids. Germline-derived CDR1 and CDR2 are SGHRS and YFSETQ. The CDR3 DNA reads TGCGCCAGCAGCTTGGATCTGGGGTTGGTGAACACTGAAGCTTTCTTT. This gives the protein CASSLDLGLVNTEAFF. The whole variable domain, remainder taken from reference TRBV5-1 and TRBJ1-1, is KAGVTQTPRYLIKTRGQQVTLSCSPISGHRSVSWYQQTPGQGLQFLFEYFSETQRNKGNFPGRFSGRQFSNSRSEMNVSTLELGDSALYLCASSLDLGLVNTEAFFGQGTRLTVV.

This clonotype was detected ten times or more. The gene calls are TRBV29-1 and TRBJ2-3; 10 bases line up with TRBD2. This CDR3 is 13 amino acids long. Losses at the gene ends were 3 bases for V and 8 bases for J; bases not matched to a gene: 5. The germline V gene encodes CDR1 SQVTM and CDR2 ANQGSEA. CDR3: CSVDGVAGGTQYF. The CDR3 DNA is TGCAGCGTTGATGGGGTAGCGGGAGGTACGCAGTATTTT.

The chain combines TRBV4-3 with TRBJ2-1; 11 bases are a match to TRBD2. This CDR3 region has 17 residues. Germline V gene data show CDR1 as LGHNA and CDR2 as YSLEER. With 0 bases clipped from V and 5 bases from J, the junction kept 6 bases outside the gene matches. The CDR3 DNA follows: TGCGCCAGCAGCCAAGAATTAGCGGGAGGGCCAGACAATGAGCAGTTCTTC. As protein: CASSQELAGGPDNEQFF.

The J gene is TRBJ2-3, the V gene TRBV10-3, with TRBD1 matching 8 bases. Germline V gene lookup returns CDR1 ENHRY and CDR2 SYGVKD. Trimming at V came to 10 bases and at J to 2 bases, leaving 5 bases not matched to a gene. The CDR3 is 13 residues long. This chain's CDR3 is CATAGGTTDTQYF. DNA of the CDR3: TGTGCCACCGCAGGGGGCACCACAGATACGCAGTATTTT.

A few counts support this clonotype. This chain connects TRBV4-1 to TRBJ2-5; tentatively, D is TRBD1 or TRBD2 (5 bases each). The J call may be incorrect, as the DNA end agrees better with TRBJ2-7. Germline-derived CDR1 and CDR2 are MGHRA and YSYEKL. The CDR3 has 17 amino acids. The CDR3 reads CASSQERRTLGNYEQYF. For the CDR3, the DNA is TGCGCCAGCAGCCAAGAAAGGAGGACACTCGGAAACTACGAGCAGTACTTC.

The chain uses TRBV29-1 and TRBJ2-1; no clear D. The ends were cut back, 4 bases at V and 5 bases at J, with 9 bases in the middle. Germline assignment: CDR1 SQVTM and CDR2 ANQGSEA. This CDR3 is 12 amino acids long. The CDR3 DNA reads as TGCAGCGTTGTGATCAGAAACAATGAGCAGTTCTTC. Protein product: CSVVIRNNEQFF.

This clonotype was observed at least ten times. The chain employs TRBV4-3 and TRBJ2-1; 8 bases are a match to TRBD2. Germline lookup yields CDR1 LGHNA and CDR2 YSLEER. There are 17 residues in the CDR3. Germline trimming cut 1 base from V and 1 base from J; bases unmatched to any gene: 6. CDR3 bases: TGCGCCAGCAGCCAAGGTCTTGGACTAGCATCCTACAATGAGCAGTTCTTC. Translating it yields CASSQGLGLASYNEQFF.